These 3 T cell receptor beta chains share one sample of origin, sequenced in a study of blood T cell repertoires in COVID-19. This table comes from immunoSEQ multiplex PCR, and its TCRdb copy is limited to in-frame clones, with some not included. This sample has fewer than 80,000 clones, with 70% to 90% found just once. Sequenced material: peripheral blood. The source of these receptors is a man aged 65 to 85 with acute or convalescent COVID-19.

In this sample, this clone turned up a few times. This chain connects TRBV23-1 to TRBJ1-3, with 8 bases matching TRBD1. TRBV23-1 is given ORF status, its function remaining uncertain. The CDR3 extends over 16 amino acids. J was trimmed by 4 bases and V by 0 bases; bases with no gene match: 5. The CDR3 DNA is TGCGCCAGCAGTCAATCCCCCAGGGGGCAAGGAAACACCATATATTTT. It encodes CASSQSPRGQGNTIYF.

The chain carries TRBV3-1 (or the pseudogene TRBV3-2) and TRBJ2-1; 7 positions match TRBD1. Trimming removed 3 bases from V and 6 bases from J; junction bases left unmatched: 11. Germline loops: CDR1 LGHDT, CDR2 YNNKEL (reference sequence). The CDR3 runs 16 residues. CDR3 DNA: TGTGCCAGCAGCCACCTCCAGGGGGTACGGGGCAATGAGCAGTTCTTC. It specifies CASSHLQGVRGNEQFF.

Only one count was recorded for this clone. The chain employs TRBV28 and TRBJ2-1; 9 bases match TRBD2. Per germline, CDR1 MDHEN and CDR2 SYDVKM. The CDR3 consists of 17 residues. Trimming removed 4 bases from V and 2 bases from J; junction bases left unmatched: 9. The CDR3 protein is CASSSPLIAGAYNEQFF. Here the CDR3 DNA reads TGTGCCAGCAGTTCCCCTTTGATAGCGGGAGCCTACAATGAGCAGTTCTTC.